Shown below are 13 T cell receptor beta chains from a single sample sequenced in a study of blood T cell repertoires in COVID-19. Sequencing was performed with immunoSEQ multiplex PCR; in TCRdb, only in-frame clones are kept and a portion is missing. The sample has tens of thousands of clones; roughly 78% are singletons. Sequencing was done on a sample of peripheral blood. These receptors originate from a man in his sixties with active or convalescent COVID-19.

The chain is built from TRBV5-1 and TRBJ2-3, with 8 bases lining up with TRBD1. Germline V gives CDR1 SGHRS, CDR2 YFSETQ. Unmatched junction bases numbered 7, after V lost 4 bases and J lost 0 bases. There are 16 residues in the CDR3. CDR3 in amino acids: CASSTQGASSTDTQYF. The CDR3 DNA is TGCGCCAGCAGCACTCAGGGGGCGTCTAGCACAGATACGCAGTATTTT.

This clone was detected a few times. The chain carries TRBV5-4 and TRBJ1-6; D may be TRBD1 (6 bases). V gave up 2 bases and J gave up 2 bases, with 11 bases separating them. CDR1 is SGHNT and CDR2 is YYREEE in the germline V gene (reference sequence). The CDR3 loop spans 16 amino acids. The CDR3 sequence is CASSLSGGTYNSPLHF. CDR3 sequence (DNA): TGTGCCAGCAGCTTATCTGGGGGCACCTATAATTCACCCCTCCACTTT.

The table lists this clone with a few counts. The chain joins TRBV28 to TRBJ1-5; 7 bases are a match to TRBD1. This CDR3 is 16 amino acids long. J gave up 4 bases and V 6 bases, and 12 bases lay outside the gene matches. Germline lookup yields CDR1 MDHEN and CDR2 SYDVKM. The CDR3, as DNA: TGTGCCAGCAGCTCCGAAATAGGGGGCTGGAATCAGCCCCAGCATTTT. This encodes CASSSEIGGWNQPQHF.

Here the CDR3 reads CATGQGALGNIQYF. CDR3 in DNA: TGTGCCACCGGTCAGGGGGCCCTCGGGAACATTCAGTACTTC. The chain links TRBV19 to TRBJ2-4; 8 bases align to TRBD1. The trim removed 10 bases at V and 7 bases at J, leaving 12 bases unmatched. The CDR3 is 14 amino acids. CDR1 is LNHDA and CDR2 is SQIVND in the germline V gene (reference sequence). The full variable domain, with the rest looked up from reference TRBV19 and TRBJ2-4, is DGGITQSPKYLFRKEGQNVTLSCEQNLNHDAMYWYRQDPGQGLRLIYYSQIVNDFQKGDIAEGYSVSREKKESFPLTVTSAQKNPTAFYLCATGQGALGNIQYFGAGTRLSVL.

This clone occurred a few times. The chain uses TRBV25-1 and TRBJ1-1, with D uncertain. The V and J ends lost 2 bases and 2 bases respectively, with 15 bases between them. Germline CDR1 reads MGHDK; CDR2 reads SYGVNS. This CDR3 has 16 amino acids. The CDR3 DNA reads TGTGCCAGCAGTGAACGGGGTAATTGGGAAAACACTGAAGCTTTCTTT. Translation: CASSERGNWENTEAFF.

The chain employs TRBV9 and TRBJ2-2, with 14 bases fitting TRBD2. V gave up 5 bases and J gave up 3 bases; unmatched junction bases: 0. In germline, CDR1 is SGDLS, CDR2 YYNGEE. CDR3 length: 15 amino acids. The CDR3 DNA reads TGTGCCAGCAGGACTAGCGGGGGGGACACCGGGGAGCTGTTTTTT. This encodes CASRTSGGDTGELFF. Full variable domain (missing parts from reference TRBV9 and TRBJ2-2): DSGVTQTPKHLITATGQRVTLRCSPRSGDLSVYWYQQSLDQGLQFLIQYYNGEERAKGNILERFSAQQFPDLHSELNLSSLELGDSALYFCASRTSGGDTGELFFGEGSRLTVL.

The chain links TRBV5-1 to TRBJ1-2; TRBD1 aligns across 9 bases. Germline loops: CDR1 SGHRS, CDR2 YFSETQ. The J segment lost 5 bases and the V segment lost 1 base, leaving 9 bases of the junction unmatched. CDR3 length equals 16 residues. The chain's CDR3 is CASSLNPGQGIYGYTF. CDR3 DNA: TGCGCCAGCAGCTTGAACCCGGGACAGGGTATTTATGGCTACACCTTC.

V and J are TRBV19 and TRBJ2-2; D gene unclear. The CDR3 loop spans 15 amino acids. Trimming left V 5 bases short and J 0 bases short, with 10 bases between. Germline V gives CDR1 LNHDA, CDR2 SQIVND (reference sequence). In nucleotides, the CDR3 is TGTGCCAGTAGTCCCCAGGCCGCGAACACCGGGGAGCTGTTTTTT. This sequence encodes CASSPQAANTGELFF.

The rearrangement joins TRBV5-1 to TRBJ1-2, with 7 bases matching TRBD1. Trimming cost V 3 bases and J 7 bases; bases outside gene matches: 12. This CDR3 spans 15 amino acids. The germline gives CDR1 SGHRS, CDR2 YFSETQ. CDR3 DNA sequence: TGCGCCAGCAGCTCCGATCCACAGGGGTCGGGTGGCTACACCTTC. Its translation: CASSSDPQGSGGYTF.

This clone came up many times. The V and J genes are TRBV25-1 and TRBJ1-3; possibly TRBD1 for D (5 bases). V was shortened by 6 bases and J by 2 bases, with 17 bases between the two germline ends. The CDR3 sequence is 16 residues long. Germline CDR1 is MGHDK and CDR2 is SYGVNS. CDR3 protein: CASRSKGMHAGNTIYF. In DNA, the CDR3 is TGTGCCAGCAGGTCAAAGGGGATGCATGCTGGAAACACCATATATTTT.

The chain is built from TRBV2 and TRBJ2-5; D may be TRBD1 (6 bases). The germline V gene has CDR1 SNHLY and CDR2 FYNNEI. The V gene lost 6 bases and the J gene lost 0 bases, with 8 bases spanning the gap. The CDR3 covers 13 residues. The CDR3 DNA is TGTGCCAGCAGCCAGGGGTACCAAGAGACCCAGTACTTC. This translates into CASSQGYQETQYF. Based on the CDR3 plus reference TRBV2 and TRBJ2-5, the full variable domain is EPEVTQTPSHQVTQMGQEVILRCVPISNHLYFYWYRQILGQKVEFLVSFYNNEISEKSEIFDDQFSVERPDGSNFTLKIRSTKLEDSAMYFCASSQGYQETQYFGPGTRLLVL.

The chain carries TRBV11-2 and TRBJ1-1; D is ambiguous. The V end was cut by 1 base, the J end by 3 bases, with 6 bases between. The CDR3 consists of 13 residues. Per the germline V gene, CDR1 is SGHAT and CDR2 is FQNNGV. Written as DNA, the CDR3 is TGTGCCAGCAGCTTAGTAGTGGACACTGAAGCTTTCTTT. Translating gives CASSLVVDTEAFF.

The chain uses TRBV18 and TRBJ1-5; a weak D match, TRBD1 (6 bases). This CDR3 contains 15 residues. Trimming cost V 2 bases and J 6 bases, with 14 bases left between them. Germline V gene lookup returns CDR1 KGHSH and CDR2 LQKENI. CDR3 amino acids: CASSPAQGVSQPQHF. DNA for the CDR3: TGTGCCAGCTCACCAGCACAGGGAGTAAGTCAGCCCCAGCATTTT.